This TCR beta chain is drawn from a study of CD8+CD57+ T cells in acquired aplastic anemia. About the study: The sorted CD4+ and CD8+ cells yielded an average around 3.2 ug of DNA. The study obtained approximately 11 million reads on average for CD4+ cells from healthy donors.

CDR1 and CDR2 from the germline V gene are SEHNR and FQNEAQ (reference sequence). This CDR3 is 15 amino acids long. V shed 3 bases and J shed 9 bases, with 18 bases lying between them. The table lists this clonotype with many counts. Genomic DNA served as template for TCR beta VDJ and CDR3 profiling. TCRdb re-derived calls from the reads in MiXCR, one entry per CDR3 protein. The table lists roughly 170,000 distinct CDR3 sequences, 55% to 75% of them singletons. The sequenced material came from sorted CD4+, CD8+, or CD8+CD57+ T cells (not recorded which) from PBMCs. The chain links TRBV7-9 to TRBJ2-1, with D perhaps TRBD2 (5 bases). The clonotype originates from a human donor in good health. DNA of the CDR3: TGTGCCAGCAGCTTCTCCGCGGACTCGATGGGTGAGCAGTTCTTC. Translated: CASSFSADSMGEQFF.